This TCR beta chain was retrieved from a study of blood T cells in healthy people across ages (dated by TCRdb to between 2014 and 2017). Notes on the research overall: Template switching captured roughly one uniquely barcoded TCR beta cDNA molecule per two T cells in model experiments. The study measured age-related changes in TCR beta repertoire diversity using deep sequencing normalized with unique cDNA molecular identifiers. The donors were divided into four age groups: young (average roughly 17 years), middle-aged (approximately 42), aged (roughly 66) and long-lived (82). To avoid experimental bias, donors of different ages were spread randomly across the sequencing lanes. For two donors (one aged 18 to 30 and one aged 80 or older), the study analyzed two additional independent replicas of 1 million unique cDNA reads from the same blood draw. Results the study describes overall, beyond this receptor: A strong correlation was found between observed TCR beta diversity and the percentage of naive T cells measured by flow cytometry. Since profiling was done on bulk unsorted PBMCs, naive and antigen-experienced compartments could not be conclusively compared. Estimates of total diversity based on one million sequenced T cells were considered lower bounds and underestimates. As age increased, observed TCR beta diversity per million T cells dropped in a roughly linear way, and a significant reduction was already evident by age around 41. Compared with the aged group, more naive CD4+ T cells, fewer expanded clones and increased TCR diversity were shown by the long-lived group, suggesting age selection. Because the CMV infection status of the donors was unknown, age-related changes in expanded clonotypes may potentially have been confounded.

Receptor libraries were prepared by 5' RACE. TCRdb names Illumina HiSeq 2500 as the instrument used. A second PCR of about 7 to 12 cycles was performed with a sample-barcoded 5' primer and a J-beta primer mix. A unique molecular identifier was introduced onto each TCR beta cDNA molecule by a template-switch 5' adaptor carrying 12 random nucleotides. At least 2.5 million CDR3-containing paired-end reads were obtained from each sample. The Mint cDNA synthesis kit, primed by a TRBC-specific oligonucleotide, was used to synthesize first-strand cDNA from all RNA. Following uracil-DNA glycosylase treatment, all cDNA underwent a first 18-cycle PCR with the universal primers M1SS and BC2_uni_R. The study's processing was this. For normalization, 1 million high-quality reads were randomly selected from each sample, with every read carrying a distinct molecular identifier. Reads sharing molecular identifiers were discarded rather than binned into consensus sequences. MiTCR, run with a Q25 quality threshold and the strictest error-elimination algorithm, handled CDR3 identification, clonotype clustering and error correction. A nonparametric unseen species model with Euler transformation was used to estimate a lower bound on total TCR beta diversity. TCRdb reran the public reads through fastp at Q25 and MiXCR, keeping productive beta chains. Records with the same CDR3 protein are collapsed into one entry carrying the most frequent genes and DNA. The V and J calls shown here were made by TCRdb, not taken from the authors' results. The sample contains about 770,000 distinct CDR3 sequences, under 45% of them found a single time. Around 21% of the sample lies in the top ten.

The CDR3 spans 16 residues, from the cysteine through the phenylalanine. The only DNA kept is the CDR3, 48 bases in frame from the first base. V is cut back by 0 bases and J by 2 bases, with 5 bases in the junction unmatched. The germline V gene (reference sequence) gives CDR1 as SEHNR and CDR2 as FQNEAQ. A word on this clonotype: The target of this receptor is not known. One base away there is no much larger clone; base qualities are not given.

The donors were about 40 Caucasian individuals from Russia, aged roughly 6 to 100 years, who were systemically healthy. Each donor gave 8 to 10 milliliters of peripheral blood, drawn into EDTA-treated Vacutainer tubes. PBMCs were isolated by Ficoll-Paque density-gradient centrifugation, with at least 6 million obtained per sample. Total RNA, at least 6 micrograms per sample, was extracted from PBMCs with Trizol reagent. For every donor, flow cytometry on a PBMC aliquot measured the percentage of naive CD45RAhigh/CD27high T cells. The sequence came from a man in his 60s in good health. The sequencing sample was made of blood. The chain is made from TRBV7-9 and TRBJ1-2, and 8 junction bases match TRBD1. The CDR3 corresponds to CASSLAPAGGNYGYTF. Read as DNA, the sequence is TGTGCCAGCAGCTTAGCCCCGGCAGGGGGCAACTATGGCTACACCTTC.